What follows are 28 T cell receptor beta chains derived from one specimen sequenced in a study of cytomegalovirus exposure and HLA in healthy donors. With 60 Vbeta and 13 Jbeta primers, the PCR was carried out. Sequencing was performed with immunoSEQ multiplex PCR; in TCRdb, only in-frame clones are kept and a portion is missing. The sample carries some 120,000 clones, 81% recorded once. Sequencing was performed on PBMCs. Receptor source: a man younger than 30 in good health and CMV-seronegative.

This chain links TRBV6-1 with TRBJ1-1; D not certain. Trimming took off 7 bases at V and 1 base at J, with 10 bases between the two ends. Germline lookup yields CDR1 MNHNS and CDR2 SASEGT. The CDR3 is made up of 13 amino acids. CDR3 in DNA: TGTGCCAGCACCTACGCGGGGAACACTGAAGCTTTCTTT. Protein sequence: CASTYAGNTEAFF.

This clone occurred once. The chain joins TRBV19 to TRBJ2-6; 10 positions match TRBD1. This CDR3 has 17 residues. The V gene end was trimmed by 5 bases and the J gene end by 4 bases; junction bases not matched to a gene: 8. The germline CDR1 and CDR2 sequences are LNHDA and SQIVND (reference sequence). The CDR3 is CASSSGQGFSGANVLTF. CDR3 DNA sequence: TGTGCCAGTAGTTCGGGACAGGGGTTTTCCGGGGCCAACGTCCTGACTTTC.

On this clone itself: One end of the junction is discordant with germline, which a read error may explain. The genes are TRBV7-9 and TRBJ2-7; 9 positions match TRBD1. CDR3 length: 15 residues. CDR1 is SEHNR and CDR2 is FQNEAQ in the germline V gene (reference sequence). CDR3 protein: CSSSLGGQGKSEQYF. DNA for the CDR3: TGTTCCAGCAGCTTAGGAGGACAGGGGAAGAGTGAGCAGTACTTC.

The chain couples TRBV19 to TRBJ1-5; 12 bases line up with TRBD1. V gave up 0 bases and J gave up 4 bases; unmatched junction bases: 4. CDR3 length: 17 residues. Germline V CDR1 and CDR2: LNHDA, SQIVND (reference sequence). CDR3 sequence: CASSIDQGQGANQPQHF. Here the CDR3 DNA reads TGTGCCAGTAGTATAGATCAGGGACAGGGGGCGAATCAGCCCCAGCATTTT.

V gene TRBV19 combines with J gene TRBJ2-2; tentatively, D is TRBD2 (6 bases). Trimming stripped 5 bases from V and 3 bases from J, with 10 bases between. The CDR3 runs to 14 residues. The germline V gene has CDR1 LNHDA and CDR2 SQIVND (reference sequence). The chain's CDR3 is CASSLEGYTGELFF. Written as DNA, the CDR3 is TGTGCCAGTAGTTTGGAGGGGTACACCGGGGAGCTGTTTTTT.

The chain recombines TRBV19 with TRBJ1-1; a possible D gene is TRBD1 (5 bases). The CDR3 spans 17 residues. The germline V gene encodes CDR1 LNHDA and CDR2 SQIVND (reference sequence). Trimming stripped 3 bases from V and 1 base from J, with 18 bases between. The CDR3 region has the DNA TGTGCCAGTAGTATTGGGAGGATGGGGCTCGGGAACACTGAAGCTTTCTTT. Translated: CASSIGRMGLGNTEAFF.

The genes are TRBV20-1 and TRBJ1-1; possible D gene TRBD1, 6 bases. The CDR3 contains 11 residues. Germline lookup yields CDR1 DFQATT and CDR2 SNEGSKA (reference sequence). CDR3 residues: CRGGGGTEAFF. The CDR3 region has the DNA TGCAGGGGAGGGGGGGGTACTGAAGCTTTCTTT.

The V call is TRBV7-9, the J call TRBJ2-1, with D possibly TRBD2 on 6 matching bases. Trimming removed 7 bases from V and 7 bases from J, with 11 bases in between. The length of the CDR3 is 12 residues. Germline CDR1 and CDR2: SEHNR and FQNEAQ (reference sequence). CDR3: CASILRGNEQFF. CDR3 bases: TGTGCCAGCATATTACGGGGGAATGAGCAGTTCTTC.

The chain couples TRBV9 to TRBJ1-1; 7 bases agree with TRBD1. Germline V gives CDR1 SGDLS, CDR2 YYNGEE. The ends lost 0 bases at V and 5 bases at J; junction bases unmatched: 7. The CDR3 sequence is 15 residues long. The CDR3 is CASSVAEAGGTEAFF. The CDR3, as DNA: TGTGCCAGCAGCGTAGCAGAGGCAGGGGGGACTGAAGCTTTCTTT.

J is TRBJ2-2 and V is TRBV7-2; D unclear. Germline-derived CDR1 and CDR2 are SGHTA and FQGNSA. This CDR3 spans 13 amino acids. The ends were cut back, 1 base at V and 6 bases at J, with 6 bases in the middle. CDR3 sequence: CASSLVAAGELFF. The CDR3 bases are TGTGCCAGCAGCTTAGTCGCGGCCGGGGAGCTGTTTTTT. Together with reference TRBV7-2 and TRBJ2-2, the CDR3 gives the full variable domain: GAGVSQSPSNKVTEKGKDVELRCDPISGHTALYWYRQSLGQGLEFLIYFQGNSAPDKSGLPSDRFSAERTGGSVSTLTIQRTQQEDSAVYLCASSLVAAGELFFGEGSRLTVL.

This chain links TRBV7-9 with TRBJ2-5, with no clear D. Germline CDR1 is SEHNR and CDR2 is FQNEAQ (reference sequence). V gave up 4 bases and J gave up 12 bases, with 15 bases separating them. The CDR3 has 12 amino acids. The CDR3 loop reads CASSSVGIEEYF. The CDR3 nucleotides are TGTGCCAGCAGCTCTGTAGGAATAGAGGAGTACTTC.

The CDR3 protein is CASSPQGARSETQYF. In DNA, the CDR3 is TGCGCCAGCAGCCCGCAGGGGGCGCGGTCAGAGACCCAGTACTTC. The chain is built from TRBV5-1 and TRBJ2-5; 8 bases line up with TRBD1. V dropped 4 bases and J dropped 4; count of bases not matched to a gene: 9. The V gene's germline CDR1 is SGHRS and CDR2 YFSETQ. CDR3 size: 15 residues.

There are a few counts of this clone. This chain links TRBV5-1 with TRBJ2-7, with 16 bases aligning to TRBD2. CDR3 length: 16 amino acids. The J segment lost 2 bases and the V segment lost 4 bases, leaving 3 bases of the junction unmatched. CDR1 is SGHRS, CDR2 YFSETQ, per germline. The CDR3 sequence is CASSRGLAGGPYEQYF. In DNA, the CDR3 is TGCGCCAGCAGCCGGGGACTAGCGGGGGGGCCCTACGAGCAGTACTTC. Supplemented by reference TRBV5-1 and TRBJ2-7, the full variable domain reads KAGVTQTPRYLIKTRGQQVTLSCSPISGHRSVSWYQQTPGQGLQFLFEYFSETQRNKGNFPGRFSGRQFSNSRSEMNVSTLELGDSALYLCASSRGLAGGPYEQYFGPGTRLTVT.

The rearrangement joins TRBV12-2 to TRBJ1-2; the D segment call TRBD1 is taken from the table without a DNA check. TRBV12-2 has pseudogene status. The CDR3 contains 12 residues. CDR3 DNA: TGTGCAAGTCGCTCGGACAGGGCTGGCTACACCTTC. Amino acid sequence: CASRSDRAGYTF.

V is TRBV7-2 and J is TRBJ2-7; D not certain. Trimming left V 5 bases short and J 4 bases short, with 12 bases between. The CDR3 is 13 amino acids. Germline assignment: CDR1 SGHTA and CDR2 FQGNSA. CDR3 DNA: TGTGCCAGCAGCCCCCGGGTCCAATACGAGCAGTACTTC. Protein sequence: CASSPRVQYEQYF.

The CDR3 nucleotides read TGTGCCAGCAGCCCCATGACAGGGGAGAACACTGAAGCTTTCTTT. Its translation is CASSPMTGENTEAFF. The chain links TRBV5-5 to TRBJ1-1, with TRBD1 matching 8 bases. J gave up 1 base and V 4 bases, and 6 bases lay outside the gene matches. Germline CDR1 is SGHKS and CDR2 is YYEKEE (reference sequence). The CDR3 runs to 15 residues.

The gene calls are TRBV27 and TRBJ2-3, with a possible D match to TRBD2 (6 bases). Trimming took 5 bases from V and 7 from J, leaving 19 bases between them. The CDR3 runs to 15 residues. The germline V gene has CDR1 MNHEY and CDR2 SMNVEV (reference sequence). CDR3 in amino acids: CASSTPPKRVNTQYF. The DNA of the CDR3 is TGTGCCAGCAGTACACCCCCAAAGCGGGTCAATACGCAGTATTTT.

J is TRBJ1-3 and V is TRBV18; a weak D match, TRBD1 (5 bases). V was trimmed by 4 bases and J by 3 bases, leaving 16 bases between them. The germline gives CDR1 KGHSH, CDR2 LQKENI. The CDR3 totals 16 residues. Here the CDR3 DNA reads TGTGCCAGCTCACGACCGGGATCGCAGGGTGGAAACACCATATATTTT. Its protein product is CASSRPGSQGGNTIYF.

The chain uses TRBV27 and TRBJ1-1; D not resolved. V dropped 3 bases and J dropped 3 bases, with 8 bases sitting between them. CDR1 and CDR2 (germline): MNHEY, SMNVEV (reference sequence). This CDR3 region has 13 residues. The CDR3 spells CASSFRRDTEAFF. DNA for the CDR3: TGTGCCAGCAGTTTTCGACGGGACACTGAAGCTTTCTTT.

The rearrangement uses TRBV27 and TRBJ2-5; TRBD2 matches 7 bases. The CDR3 length is 11 residues. Germline CDR1 and CDR2: MNHEY and SMNVEV (reference sequence). V was clipped by 9 bases and J by 2 bases; unmatched bases: 0. CDR3 residues: CARGGQETQYF. In nucleotides, the CDR3 is TGTGCCAGGGGAGGGCAAGAGACCCAGTACTTC.

The chain links TRBV6-5 to TRBJ2-1; 7 positions match TRBD1. There are 15 residues in the CDR3. Germline CDR1 MNHEY, CDR2 SVGAGI. V shed 6 bases and J 3 bases; nucleotides not matched to a gene: 8. The CDR3 region is CASSPGQEFYNEQFF. The CDR3 DNA is TGTGCCAGCAGCCCCGGACAGGAATTCTACAATGAGCAGTTCTTC.

Only a few counts were recorded for this clone. The chain is built from TRBV7-2 and TRBJ1-4; the D is unclear. Germline assignment: CDR1 SGHTA and CDR2 FQGNSA. This CDR3 spans 14 amino acids. V lost 5 bases and J 4 bases, leaving 11 bases between the germline ends. The CDR3 spells CASSLRSLNEKLFF. The CDR3 region has the DNA TGTGCCAGCAGCCTGCGGAGCCTTAATGAAAAACTGTTTTTT.

The chain couples TRBV9 to TRBJ1-2, with TRBD1 identical over 7 bases. The CDR3 runs to 14 residues. Germline V gives CDR1 SGDLS, CDR2 YYNGEE. V trimming: 0 bases; J trimming: 8 bases; junction bases outside the gene matches: 7. The chain's CDR3 is CASSVADRAIGYTF. As DNA, the CDR3 is TGTGCCAGCAGCGTAGCCGACAGGGCAATAGGCTACACCTTC.

The chain combines TRBV7-2 with TRBJ2-1, with D perhaps TRBD1 (6 bases). Germline CDR1 and CDR2: SGHTA and FQGNSA. The CDR3 runs 16 residues. The V end was cut by 5 bases, the J end by 5 bases, with 19 bases between. The CDR3 loop is CASSLYFIGGHNEQFF. The CDR3, as DNA: TGTGCCAGCAGCCTATACTTCATAGGGGGACACAATGAGCAGTTCTTC.

The J gene is TRBJ1-2, the V gene TRBV4-3, with 9 bases lining up with TRBD1. Trimming removed 0 bases from V and 4 bases from J; junction bases left unmatched: 9. Germline CDR1 and CDR2: LGHNA and YSLEER. This CDR3 spans 17 amino acids. The DNA for the CDR3 is TGCGCCAGCAGCCAAGATTGGCAACAGGGGGCGAGCTATGGCTACACCTTC. Its translation is CASSQDWQQGASYGYTF.

This clone was counted a few times. This chain joins TRBV4-2 and TRBJ2-3; 8 bases are shared with TRBD2. V dropped 1 base and J dropped 7; count of bases not matched to a gene: 10. CDR3 length equals 16 residues. Germline CDR1 is LGHNA and CDR2 is YNFKEQ. CDR3 region: CASSQGSGGAANTQYF. CDR3 in DNA: TGTGCCAGCAGCCAAGGATCCGGGGGGGCTGCAAATACGCAGTATTTT.

The chain is built from TRBV5-6 and TRBJ1-1, with 11 bases lining up with TRBD1. V lost 2 bases to trimming and J lost 6 bases; unmatched junction nucleotides: 3. CDR1 and CDR2 (germline): SGHDT, YYEEEE. The CDR3 is 14 residues long. CDR3 amino acids: CASSFGTGGAEAFF. In DNA form, the CDR3 reads TGTGCCAGCAGCTTTGGGACAGGGGGGGCTGAAGCTTTCTTT.

This sequence joins TRBV4-1 and TRBJ1-1, with a weak D call TRBD1 (6 bases). CDR3 length: 17 amino acids. In germline, CDR1 is MGHRA, CDR2 YSYEKL. V gave up 6 bases and J gave up 0 bases, with 20 bases separating them. CDR3 nucleotides: TGCGCCAGCAGAAATTTAGGGGGGGCGACCATGAACACTGAAGCTTTCTTT. Its protein is CASRNLGGATMNTEAFF.